One T cell receptor beta chain is described in this entry. What it binds is unknown. The sample comes from a study of CD8+CD57+ T cells in acquired aplastic anemia. Study summary: Sorted CD4+ and CD8+ cells gave an average of approximately 3.1 ug of DNA. Study-level points and caveats: Between the patient and control groups, CD8+ Simpson's diversity did not differ significantly.

The TCR beta profiling, which covered VDJ combination and CDR3 sequence, was carried out using genomic DNA as the template. In TCRdb, the reads were re-called with MiXCR into one record per CDR3 protein. The sample has roughly 150,000 distinct CDR3 sequences; more than 45% are singletons. Those patients picked for sequencing had displayed CD8+CD57+ cell expansion on flow cytometry. Patients uniformly had severe acquired aplastic anemia. Per the germline V gene, CDR1 is SGDLS and CDR2 is YYNGEE. The V end was cut by 3 bases, the J end by 8 bases, with 6 bases between. This CDR3 contains 11 residues. The V call is TRBV9, the J call TRBJ1-3; tentative D call: TRBD1 (6 bases). The TCR was taken from a human donor with aplastic anemia. The specimen was sorted CD4+, CD8+, or CD8+CD57+ T cells (not recorded which) from PBMCs. The CDR3 region is CASSAGDTIYF. The CDR3 DNA reads as TGTGCCAGCAGCGCAGGGGACACCATATATTTT. The whole variable domain, filled in from reference TRBV9 and TRBJ1-3, reads DSGVTQTPKHLITATGQRVTLRCSPRSGDLSVYWYQQSLDQGLQFLIQYYNGEERAKGNILERFSAQQFPDLHSELNLSSLELGDSALYFCASSAGDTIYFGEGSWLTVV.